This T cell receptor (beta chain) came from a study of T cell responses to AZD1222 COVID-19 vaccine. In this sample, this clone turned up once. Antigen unknown. Looked up from germline, CDR1 is SGHDT and CDR2 is YYEEEE. The V gene lost 0 bases and the J gene lost 3 bases, with 13 bases spanning the gap. The CDR3 totals 16 residues. Clones were sequenced by immunoSEQ multiplex PCR, and TCRdb holds only the in-frame ones, with some missing. In the table there are about 150,000 clones, roughly nine tenths of which are singletons. Whole-study findings and limits: The reported proportion of spike-specific TCRs targeting unmutated variant regions was nearly half. Only 5 to 7 AZD1222 recipients tested seropositive at baseline. Donors skewed white British and female; clonal diversity was possibly underestimated.

The sequence was obtained from an adult in good health. The chain has TRBV5-6 and TRBJ1-5, with D perhaps TRBD1 (5 bases). Sample: peripheral blood, taken on day 0 of AZD1222 vaccination. The CDR3 nucleotides read TGTGCCAGCAGCTTGGTCGGGGGTTGGTCCAATCAGCCCCAGCATTTT. This sequence encodes CASSLVGGWSNQPQHF.